Sequencing of this T cell receptor beta chain was carried out in a study of shared clonotypes between healthy human individuals. The repertoire was sequenced with immunoSEQ multiplex PCR; TCRdb's copy has only in-frame clones and lacks some. In the table there are about 2.4 million clones, 93% of which are singletons. From germline, CDR1 is MNHNS and CDR2 SASEGT. The CDR3 is 10 residues long. V shed 4 bases and J shed 10 bases, with 5 bases lying between them. J is TRBJ2-1 and V is TRBV6-1; D is ambiguous. The receptor was derived from a man between 18 and 29 years old in good health. Some clones in this sample may be carry-over from other donors' samples. The sequencing sample was made of naive CD4+ T cells from PBMCs. Subset here: CD45RA+ positively selected. For the CDR3, the DNA is TGTGCCAGCAGTGGACGGGAGCAGTTCTTC. Its translation: CASSGREQFF.